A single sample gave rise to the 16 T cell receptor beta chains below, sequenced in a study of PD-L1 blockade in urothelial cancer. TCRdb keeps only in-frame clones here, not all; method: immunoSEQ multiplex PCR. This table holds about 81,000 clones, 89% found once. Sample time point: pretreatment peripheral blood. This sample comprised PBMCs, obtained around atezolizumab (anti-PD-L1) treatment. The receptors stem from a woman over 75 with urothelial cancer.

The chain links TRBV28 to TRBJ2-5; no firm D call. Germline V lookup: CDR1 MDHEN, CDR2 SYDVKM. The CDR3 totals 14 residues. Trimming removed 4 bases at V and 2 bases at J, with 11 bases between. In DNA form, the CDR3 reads TGTGCCAGCAGTTGGGTACAGTTGCAAGAGACCCAGTACTTC. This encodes CASSWVQLQETQYF.

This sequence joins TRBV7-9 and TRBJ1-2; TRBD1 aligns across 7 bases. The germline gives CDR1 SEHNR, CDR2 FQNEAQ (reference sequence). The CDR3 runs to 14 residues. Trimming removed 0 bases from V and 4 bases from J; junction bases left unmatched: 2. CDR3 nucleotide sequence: TGTGCCAGCAGCTTAGCGGGACAGTTCTATGGCTACACCTTC. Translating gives CASSLAGQFYGYTF.

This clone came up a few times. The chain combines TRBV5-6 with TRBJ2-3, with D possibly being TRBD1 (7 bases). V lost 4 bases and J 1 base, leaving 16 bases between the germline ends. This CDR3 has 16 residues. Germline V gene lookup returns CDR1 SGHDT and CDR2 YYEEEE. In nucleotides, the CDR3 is TGTGCCAGCAGCCCCTGGACAGGCGGGGGCACAGATACGCAGTATTTT. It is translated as CASSPWTGGGTDTQYF.

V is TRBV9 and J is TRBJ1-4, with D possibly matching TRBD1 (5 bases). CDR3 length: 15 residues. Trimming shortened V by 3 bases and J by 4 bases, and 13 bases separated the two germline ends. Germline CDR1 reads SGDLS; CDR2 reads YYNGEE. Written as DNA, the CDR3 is TGTGCCAGCAGCGCTGGGGGGAGTTTTAATGAAAAACTGTTTTTT. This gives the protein CASSAGGSFNEKLFF.

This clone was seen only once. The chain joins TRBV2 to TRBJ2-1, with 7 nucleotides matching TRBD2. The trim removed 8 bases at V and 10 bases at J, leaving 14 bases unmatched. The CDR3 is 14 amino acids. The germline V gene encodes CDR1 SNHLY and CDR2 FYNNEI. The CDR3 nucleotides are TGTGCCAGCCACTACGGGAGGACGATACCCGAGCAGTTCTTC. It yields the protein CASHYGRTIPEQFF.

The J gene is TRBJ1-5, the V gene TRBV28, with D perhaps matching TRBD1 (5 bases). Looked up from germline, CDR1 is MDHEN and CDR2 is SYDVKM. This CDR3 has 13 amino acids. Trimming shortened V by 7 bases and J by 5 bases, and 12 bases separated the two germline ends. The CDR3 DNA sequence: TGTGCCAGCAAGGCAGGGAGGGATCAGCCCCAGCATTTT. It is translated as CASKAGRDQPQHF.

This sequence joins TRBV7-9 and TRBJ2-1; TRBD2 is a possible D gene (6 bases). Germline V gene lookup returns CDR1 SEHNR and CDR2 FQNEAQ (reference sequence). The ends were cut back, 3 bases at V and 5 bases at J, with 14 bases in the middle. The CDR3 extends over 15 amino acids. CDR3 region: CASSFGLTGNNEQFF. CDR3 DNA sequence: TGTGCCAGCAGCTTCGGACTAACGGGAAACAATGAGCAGTTCTTC.

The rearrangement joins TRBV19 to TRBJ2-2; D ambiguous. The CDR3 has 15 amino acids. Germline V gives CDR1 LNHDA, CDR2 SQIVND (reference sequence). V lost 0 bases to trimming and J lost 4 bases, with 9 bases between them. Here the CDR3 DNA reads TGTGCCAGTAGTATAGATGGTACAGCCACCGGGGAGCTGTTTTTT. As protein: CASSIDGTATGELFF. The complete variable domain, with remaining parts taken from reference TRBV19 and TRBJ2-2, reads DGGITQSPKYLFRKEGQNVTLSCEQNLNHDAMYWYRQDPGQGLRLIYYSQIVNDFQKGDIAEGYSVSREKKESFPLTVTSAQKNPTAFYLCASSIDGTATGELFFGEGSRLTVL.

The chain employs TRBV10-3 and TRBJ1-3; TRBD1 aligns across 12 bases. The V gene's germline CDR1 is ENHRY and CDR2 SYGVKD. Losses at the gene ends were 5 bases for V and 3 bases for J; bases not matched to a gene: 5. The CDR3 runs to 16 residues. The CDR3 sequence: CAISIGTGGNGNTIYF. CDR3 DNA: TGTGCCATCAGTATCGGGACAGGGGGCAATGGAAACACCATATATTTT.

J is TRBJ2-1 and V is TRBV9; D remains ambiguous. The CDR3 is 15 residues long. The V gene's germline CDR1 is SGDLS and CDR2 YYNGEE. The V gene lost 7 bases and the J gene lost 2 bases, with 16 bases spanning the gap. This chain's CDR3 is CASAGGLGTYNEQFF. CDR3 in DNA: TGTGCCAGCGCTGGTGGGCTGGGCACCTACAATGAGCAGTTCTTC.

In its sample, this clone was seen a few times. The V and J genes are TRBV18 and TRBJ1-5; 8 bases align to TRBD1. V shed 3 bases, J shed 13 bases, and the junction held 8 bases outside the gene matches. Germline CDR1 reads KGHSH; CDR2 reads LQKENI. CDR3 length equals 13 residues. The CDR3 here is CASSPGTGRHQHF. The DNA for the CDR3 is TGTGCCAGCTCACCCGGGACAGGCAGGCATCAGCATTTT.

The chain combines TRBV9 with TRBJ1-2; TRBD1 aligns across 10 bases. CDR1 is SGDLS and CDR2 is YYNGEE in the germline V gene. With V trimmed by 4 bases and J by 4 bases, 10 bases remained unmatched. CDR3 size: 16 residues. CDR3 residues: CASSLTGGAGGYGYTF. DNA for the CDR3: TGTGCCAGCAGCTTGACAGGGGGCGCTGGGGGCTATGGCTACACCTTC.

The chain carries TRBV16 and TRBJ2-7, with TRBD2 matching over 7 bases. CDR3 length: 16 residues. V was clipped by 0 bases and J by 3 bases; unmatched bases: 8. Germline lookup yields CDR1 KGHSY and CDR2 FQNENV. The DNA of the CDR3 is TGTGCCAGCAGCCAATCCAGTGGAGGCGGGGGCTACGAGCAGTACTTC. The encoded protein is CASSQSSGGGGYEQYF.

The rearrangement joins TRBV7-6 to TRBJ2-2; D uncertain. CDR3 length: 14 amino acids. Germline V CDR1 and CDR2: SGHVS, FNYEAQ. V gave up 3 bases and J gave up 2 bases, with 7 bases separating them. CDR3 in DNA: TGTGCCAGCAGCTTCACAGATAACACCGGGGAGCTGTTTTTT. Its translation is CASSFTDNTGELFF.

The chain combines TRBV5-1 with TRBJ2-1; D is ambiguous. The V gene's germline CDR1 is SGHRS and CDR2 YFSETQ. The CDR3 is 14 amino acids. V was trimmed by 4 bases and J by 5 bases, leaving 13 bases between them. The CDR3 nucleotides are TGCGCCAGCAGCCCCACTATGGCCGACAATGAGCAGTTCTTC. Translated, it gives CASSPTMADNEQFF.

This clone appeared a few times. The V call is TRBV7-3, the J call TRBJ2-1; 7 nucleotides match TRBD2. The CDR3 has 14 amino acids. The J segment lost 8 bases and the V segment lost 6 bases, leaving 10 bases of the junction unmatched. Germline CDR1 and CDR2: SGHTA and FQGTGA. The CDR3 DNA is TGTGCCAGCAGAGGGAGGGAGGGCCGGGATGAGCAGTTCTTC. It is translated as CASRGREGRDEQFF.